The next 14 T cell receptor beta chains were all read from a single sample in a study of T cells after yellow fever vaccination. TCRdb passed the 5' RACE reads through MiXCR, listing each CDR3 protein once. The sample lists about 580,000 distinct CDR3 sequences, about a sixth occurring once. The sample consisted of PBMCs, taken about 5 days after the first yellow fever vaccination. All receptors derive from a man younger than 35 who received the YFV17D yellow fever vaccine.

The V call is TRBV19, the J call TRBJ2-5; D possibly corresponds to TRBD1 (6 bases). The germline V gene has CDR1 LNHDA and CDR2 SQIVND (reference sequence). This CDR3 contains 16 residues. V lost 4 bases and J 5 bases, leaving 20 bases between the germline ends. The CDR3 spells CASSKTTGTPQETQYF. CDR3 DNA sequence: TGTGCCAGTAGTAAAACAACCGGGACACCGCAGGAGACCCAGTACTTC.

This clonotype has more than one count but fewer than ten. The chain combines TRBV7-8 with TRBJ1-2, with a weak D call TRBD1 (5 bases). The CDR3 has 16 amino acids. V was clipped by 1 base and J by 0 bases, with 12 bases between them. Germline V gives CDR1 SGHVS, CDR2 FQNEAQ. CDR3: CASSLGAGEPNYGYTF. For the CDR3, the DNA is TGTGCCAGCAGCTTAGGGGCGGGGGAACCTAACTATGGCTACACCTTC. The complete variable domain, with remaining parts taken from reference TRBV7-8 and TRBJ1-2, reads GAGVSQSPRYKVAKRGQDVALRCDPISGHVSLFWYQQALGQGPEFLTYFQNEAQLDKSGLPSDRFFAERPEGSVSTLKIQRTQQEDSAVYLCASSLGAGEPNYGYTFGSGTRLTVV.

This clonotype occurred many times. V gene TRBV6-1 combines with J gene TRBJ1-4; D is uncertain. The CDR3 is 15 amino acids. Germline loops: CDR1 MNHNS, CDR2 SASEGT. Trimming stripped 1 base from V and 8 bases from J, with 14 bases between. The CDR3 sequence is CASSEGRFRAEKLFF. In nucleotides, the CDR3 is TGTGCCAGCAGTGAAGGCAGATTCCGGGCCGAAAAACTGTTTTTT.

The rearrangement uses TRBV7-9 and TRBJ2-1, with 8 bases fitting TRBD2. J gave up 7 bases and V 1 base, and 3 bases lay outside the gene matches. Per germline, CDR1 SEHNR and CDR2 FQNEAQ (reference sequence). The CDR3 has 14 residues. CDR3 in DNA: TGTGCCAGCAGCTTAGGAGCGGGGGTTAATGAGCAGTTCTTC. It yields the protein CASSLGAGVNEQFF.

The rearrangement joins TRBV18 to TRBJ2-5; D possibly corresponds to TRBD2 (5 bases). Germline CDR1 and CDR2: KGHSH and LQKENI. This CDR3 region has 16 residues. The V and J ends lost 0 bases and 1 base respectively, with 12 bases between them. Here the CDR3 reads CASSPPRGRPQETQYF. The CDR3 DNA follows: TGTGCCAGCTCACCACCGAGAGGGCGGCCCCAAGAGACCCAGTACTTC. Looking up the rest from reference TRBV18 and TRBJ2-5 gives the full variable domain: NAGVMQNPRHLVRRRGQEARLRCSPMKGHSHVYWYRQLPEEGLKFMVYLQKENIIDESGMPKERFSAEFPKEGPSILRIQQVVRGDSAAYFCASSPPRGRPQETQYFGPGTRLLVL.

The gene calls are TRBV5-1 and TRBJ2-2; D call uncertain. The CDR3 length is 16 residues. V dropped 2 bases and J dropped 2 bases, with 13 bases sitting between them. Germline values: CDR1 SGHRS, CDR2 YFSETQ. The CDR3 loop reads CASSFSGSFNTGELFF. The CDR3 coding sequence is TGCGCCAGCAGCTTCTCCGGGTCCTTCAACACCGGGGAGCTGTTTTTT.

This clonotype was observed a few times. The chain uses TRBV5-1 and TRBJ1-2, with D maybe TRBD1 (6 bases). The V end was cut by 4 bases, the J end by 6 bases, with 10 bases between. The CDR3 is 12 residues long. CDR1 and CDR2 from the germline V gene are SGHRS and YFSETQ. CDR3 sequence: CASSRDNDGYTF. CDR3 DNA sequence: TGCGCCAGCAGCAGGGACAACGATGGCTACACCTTC.

This clonotype has only a few counts. The chain couples TRBV12-3 or TRBV12-4 to TRBJ2-2; 9 positions match TRBD1. The CDR3 has 16 residues. The V and J ends lost 1 base and 6 bases, in that order; junction bases with no gene match: 6. CDR3 region: CASSLVGTGSPGELFF. The CDR3 nucleotides read TGTGCCAGCAGTTTAGTGGGGACAGGGTCCCCCGGGGAGCTGTTTTTT.

The DNA for the CDR3 is TGTGCCTGGAGGACCCAGGGAGCAGATACGCAGTATTTT. This translates into CAWRTQGADTQYF. V and J are TRBV30 and TRBJ2-3; D possibly matches TRBD1 or TRBD2 (5 bases each). The CDR3 consists of 13 residues. Germline V gives CDR1 GTSNPN, CDR2 SVGIG (reference sequence). V was cut by 3 bases and J by 4 bases, with 11 bases left in between.

This clonotype occurred a few times. The chain joins TRBV7-9 to TRBJ1-1, with D hard to call. This CDR3 is built from 14 residues. Deletions cut 6 bases from V and 4 bases from J, with 15 bases between. In germline, CDR1 is SEHNR, CDR2 FQNEAQ (reference sequence). CDR3 DNA sequence: TGTGCCAGCAGGGCAGGACGGAGTCGCACTGAAGCTTTCTTT. This gives the protein CASRAGRSRTEAFF.

V is TRBV3-1 and J is TRBJ2-3; possibly TRBD2 for D (6 bases). V was clipped by 0 bases and J by 6 bases, with 16 bases between them. Germline V CDR1 and CDR2: LGHDT, YNNKEL (reference sequence). This CDR3 is 16 amino acids long. CDR3 sequence (DNA): TGTGCCAGCAGCCAAGATGCCGGGACTTTATACGATACGCAGTATTTT. Translating gives CASSQDAGTLYDTQYF.

V usage is TRBV7-9 and J usage is TRBJ2-7; no reliable D call. V was pared by 2 bases and J by 2 bases, with 10 bases between. The CDR3 runs 14 residues. The germline CDR1 and CDR2 sequences are SEHNR and FQNEAQ (reference sequence). The CDR3 DNA sequence: TGTGCCAGCAGCTTAATGGACGGAGCCTACGAGCAGTACGTC. This codes for CASSLMDGAYEQYV.

The chain combines TRBV7-2 with TRBJ1-6; D uncertain. The CDR3 length is 16 residues. V was trimmed by 0 bases and J by 6 bases, leaving 12 bases between them. In germline, CDR1 is SGHTA, CDR2 FQGNSA. The CDR3 DNA is TGTGCCAGCAGCTTAGCCGGGGTTTGGGGTAATTCACCCCTCCACTTT. It is translated as CASSLAGVWGNSPLHF.

Ten or more counts support this clonotype. This chain joins TRBV5-1 and TRBJ1-1; D is unclear. V was cut by 1 base and J by 0 bases, with 7 bases left in between. Germline V CDR1 and CDR2: SGHRS, YFSETQ. The CDR3 extends over 14 amino acids. CDR3 DNA: TGCGCCAGCAGCTTGCTCAGCTTGAACACTGAAGCTTTCTTT. It specifies CASSLLSLNTEAFF.